Each of the 30 T cell receptor beta chains below was sequenced from the same sample in a study of OX40 agonist ivuxolimab in advanced cancers. TCRdb's copy holds only in-frame clones and misses some; the assay was immunoSEQ multiplex PCR. The sample includes roughly 80,000 clones, just over 90% of them seen just once. The starting material was CD4+ or CD8+ T cells sorted from blood, obtained in a trial of the OX40 agonist ivuxolimab. The receptors derive from an adult with an advanced solid tumor such as melanoma, head and neck, liver or kidney cancer.

In this sample, this clone turned up once. V usage is TRBV7-9 and J usage is TRBJ2-3; D uncertain. This CDR3 has 13 amino acids. Germline assignment: CDR1 SEHNR and CDR2 FQNEAQ (reference sequence). Between the trimmed V and J ends, which lost 0 bases and 4 bases, there was a span of 5 bases. Written as DNA, the CDR3 is TGTGCCAGCAGCTTAGCTGGGTCAGATACGCAGTATTTT. Translation: CASSLAGSDTQYF.

V and J are TRBV9 and TRBJ2-7; TRBD2 might be the D (5 bases). The CDR3 is made up of 15 amino acids. Germline assignment: CDR1 SGDLS and CDR2 YYNGEE. The germline V and J ends were trimmed by 0 bases and 0 bases, with 10 bases remaining between them. CDR3 DNA sequence: TGTGCCAGCAGCGTAGAGAGTAGCGTCTCCTACGAGCAGTACTTC. Translation: CASSVESSVSYEQYF.

V gene TRBV7-9 combines with J gene TRBJ1-2; D gene uncertain. This CDR3 comprises 12 residues. From germline, CDR1 is SEHNR and CDR2 FQNEAQ (reference sequence). Trimming shortened V by 2 bases and J by 10 bases, and 11 bases separated the two germline ends. As DNA, the CDR3 is TGTGCCAGCAGCTTAATACACCAACCCTACACCTTC. Translation: CASSLIHQPYTF.

The V call is TRBV9, the J call TRBJ1-3; possibly TRBD1 for D (5 bases). The germline V and J ends were trimmed by 3 bases and 4 bases, with 14 bases remaining between them. The CDR3 covers 15 residues. Germline V gene sequence: CDR1 SGDLS, CDR2 YYNGEE. CDR3 in amino acids: CASSAVGVAGNTIYF. The CDR3 nucleotides are TGTGCCAGCAGCGCCGTGGGGGTTGCGGGAAACACCATATATTTT.

This rearrangement joins TRBV6-9 to TRBJ1-2; maybe TRBD1 (6 bases). The V end was cut by 4 bases, the J end by 2 bases, with 8 bases between. In germline, CDR1 is MNHGY, CDR2 SVAAGI. The CDR3 is 13 residues long. The CDR3 here is CASSFTGNYGYTF. DNA of the CDR3: TGTGCCAGCAGTTTTACAGGGAACTATGGCTACACCTTC.

Concerning this clone itself: A read error may produce the germline difference seen at one junction end. This chain links TRBV11-2 with TRBJ2-6, with D uncertain. Germline V gene data show CDR1 as SGHAT and CDR2 as FQNNGV. The CDR3 runs 16 residues. The CDR3 coding sequence is TGTGCCAGCAGCTTACGGGCGGTCTCTGTGGCCAACGTCCTGACTTTC. It yields the protein CASSLRAVSVANVLTF.

V is TRBV7-2 and J is TRBJ2-7; D might be TRBD1 or TRBD2, each matching 5 bases. The V gene lost 1 base and the J gene lost 4 bases, with 20 bases spanning the gap. The CDR3 length is 17 residues. In germline, CDR1 is SGHTA, CDR2 FQGNSA. The CDR3, as DNA: TGTGCCAGCAGCTTAGGGTATGGGGGACCAACTAAATACGAGCAGTACTTC. Its translation is CASSLGYGGPTKYEQYF.

The chain couples TRBV27 to TRBJ2-1; D may be TRBD1 or TRBD2 (5 bases each). Between the trimmed V and J ends, which lost 11 bases and 1 base, there was a span of 12 bases. Germline V gene lookup returns CDR1 MNHEY and CDR2 SMNVEV (reference sequence). The CDR3 contains 13 residues. The CDR3 region is CAVGVTSYNEQFF. The CDR3 DNA follows: TGTGCCGTGGGGGTGACATCCTACAATGAGCAGTTCTTC.

The chain combines TRBV14 with TRBJ1-4; 8 bases are shared with TRBD1. Germline CDR1 is SGHDN and CDR2 is FVKESK. V dropped 5 bases and J dropped 4; count of bases not matched to a gene: 6. The CDR3 spans 15 residues. The CDR3 sequence: CASSKRQGINEKLFF. CDR3 DNA sequence: TGTGCCAGCAGCAAACGACAGGGGATTAATGAAAAACTGTTTTTT.

This clone was found once. V gene TRBV5-1 combines with J gene TRBJ1-2; D unresolved. Looked up from germline, CDR1 is SGHRS and CDR2 is YFSETQ. The CDR3 consists of 15 residues. V was shortened by 2 bases and J by 5 bases, with 16 bases between the two germline ends. CDR3 coding DNA: TGCGCCAGCAGCTTTATTGACGGGAGGCAGTATGGCTACACCTTC. It translates to CASSFIDGRQYGYTF.

The table lists this clone with a count of one. This chain links TRBV28 with TRBJ1-5, with 7 bases lining up with TRBD1. This CDR3 has 15 amino acids. Germline V gene lookup returns CDR1 MDHEN and CDR2 SYDVKM. The J segment lost 0 bases and the V segment lost 5 bases, leaving 4 bases of the junction unmatched. The CDR3 here is CASSRDSHSNQPQHF. CDR3 DNA sequence: TGTGCCAGCAGTCGGGACAGCCATAGCAATCAGCCCCAGCATTTT.

V and J are TRBV11-2 and TRBJ2-3, with TRBD2 matching 7 bases. The CDR3 runs 16 residues. V was pared by 0 bases and J by 4 bases, with 7 bases of the junction left unmatched. Germline V lookup: CDR1 SGHAT, CDR2 FQNNGV. CDR3 amino acids: CASSLEGGEGADTQYF. The CDR3, as DNA: TGTGCCAGCAGCTTAGAGGGAGGGGAGGGAGCAGATACGCAGTATTTT. Using reference TRBV11-2 and TRBJ2-3 for the parts outside the CDR3, the full variable domain is EAGVAQSPRYKIIEKRQSVAFWCNPISGHATLYWYQQILGQGPKLLIQFQNNGVVDDSQLPKDRFSAERLKGVDSTLKIQPAKLEDSAVYLCASSLEGGEGADTQYFGPGTRLTVL.

In this sample, this clone turned up a few times. The chain has TRBV6-5 and TRBJ1-1; D is unresolved. This CDR3 is 12 amino acids long. Trimming cost V 3 bases and J 8 bases, with 10 bases left between them. Germline CDR1 MNHEY, CDR2 SVGAGI. The CDR3 sequence: CASSYGQTEAFF. The CDR3, as DNA: TGTGCCAGCAGTTATGGGCAGACCGAAGCTTTCTTT.

The chain recombines TRBV28 with TRBJ2-3; tentative D call: TRBD2 (5 bases). The CDR3 extends over 14 amino acids. V lost 2 bases and J lost 3, with 9 bases in between. In germline, CDR1 is MDHEN, CDR2 SYDVKM. The CDR3 nucleotides read TGTGCCAGCAGTTTAAAAGGGAGAACAGATACGCAGTATTTT. It translates to CASSLKGRTDTQYF.

The rearrangement uses TRBV5-1 and TRBJ2-3; TRBD2 matches at 7 bases. The CDR3 is 16 amino acids. The trim removed 3 bases at V and 0 bases at J, leaving 7 bases unmatched. Germline lookup yields CDR1 SGHRS and CDR2 YFSETQ. The CDR3 protein is CASSWGTIASTDTQYF. Written as DNA, the CDR3 is TGCGCCAGCAGCTGGGGGACTATCGCTAGCACAGATACGCAGTATTTT.

The chain joins TRBV19 to TRBJ2-7; 8 positions agree with TRBD2. There are 14 residues in the CDR3. CDR1 and CDR2 (germline): LNHDA, SQIVND (reference sequence). The J segment lost 2 bases and the V segment lost 6 bases, leaving 6 bases of the junction unmatched. The CDR3: CASSLSGETYEQYF. The CDR3 DNA is TGTGCCAGTAGCCTTAGCGGGGAGACCTACGAGCAGTACTTC.

The J gene is TRBJ1-3, the V gene TRBV10-1; the D gene is possibly TRBD1 (5 bases). The length of the CDR3 is 15 residues. CDR1 is WNHNN, CDR2 SYGVQD, per germline (reference sequence). Trimming cost V 8 bases and J 0 bases, with 14 bases left between them. The CDR3 DNA sequence: TGCGCCAGCGCGGCAGGGCTGAGCTCTGGAAACACCATATATTTT. It codes for CASAAGLSSGNTIYF.

The chain couples TRBV5-1 to TRBJ1-2; D unresolved. V dropped 3 bases and J dropped 0 bases, with 9 bases sitting between them. The CDR3 spans 14 residues. Germline V gives CDR1 SGHRS, CDR2 YFSETQ. The CDR3 is CASSSGRPNYGYTF. CDR3 DNA: TGCGCCAGCAGCTCCGGACGTCCTAACTATGGCTACACCTTC. Drawing the rest from reference TRBV5-1 and TRBJ1-2, the complete variable domain is KAGVTQTPRYLIKTRGQQVTLSCSPISGHRSVSWYQQTPGQGLQFLFEYFSETQRNKGNFPGRFSGRQFSNSRSEMNVSTLELGDSALYLCASSSGRPNYGYTFGSGTRLTVV.

The chain couples TRBV4-1 to TRBJ1-1, with D possibly being TRBD1 (6 bases). The CDR3 extends over 15 amino acids. V lost 1 base and J lost 8, with 17 bases in between. In germline, CDR1 is MGHRA, CDR2 YSYEKL. CDR3 protein: CASSQVKTGTREAFF. CDR3 sequence (DNA): TGCGCCAGCAGCCAAGTGAAGACCGGGACACGGGAAGCTTTCTTT.

The CDR3 region is CASSVQPEAFF. The CDR3 DNA sequence: TGTGCCAGCAGTGTGCAGCCCGAAGCTTTCTTT. The chain links TRBV2 to TRBJ1-1; unclear D gene. Trimming shortened V by 4 bases and J by 8 bases, and 8 bases separated the two germline ends. CDR3 length: 11 amino acids. Per the germline V gene, CDR1 is SNHLY and CDR2 is FYNNEI.

The CDR3 DNA reads as TGTGCCAGCAGCGTACCGGGACAGGGTGACAATGAGCAGTTCTTC. This gives the protein CASSVPGQGDNEQFF. V gene TRBV9 combines with J gene TRBJ2-1; TRBD1 matches 9 bases. The junction had 4 bases not matched to a gene; V was cut back by 1 base and J by 5 bases. There are 15 residues in the CDR3. Germline V gene data show CDR1 as SGDLS and CDR2 as YYNGEE.

The gene calls are TRBV7-8 and TRBJ2-1, with 12 bases matching TRBD2. With V trimmed by 5 bases and J by 5 bases, 16 bases remained unmatched. This CDR3 has 19 amino acids. Germline V gene sequence: CDR1 SGHVS, CDR2 FQNEAQ. The CDR3 here is CASSPGWLAGGMMDNEQFF. The DNA of the CDR3 is TGTGCCAGCAGCCCCGGGTGGCTAGCGGGGGGGATGATGGACAATGAGCAGTTCTTC.

This chain connects TRBV2 to TRBJ1-3; D is unclear. The CDR3 runs 14 residues. Trimming left V 4 bases short and J 1 base short, with 8 bases between. Germline CDR1 reads SNHLY; CDR2 reads FYNNEI. The CDR3 sequence: CASSANWSGNTIYF. The DNA of the CDR3 is TGTGCCAGCAGTGCTAACTGGTCTGGAAACACCATATATTTT.

The rearrangement links TRBV7-8 to TRBJ1-5; 7 nucleotides align to TRBD1. With V trimmed by 4 bases and J by 3 bases, 12 bases remained unmatched. The CDR3 runs 17 residues. CDR1 is SGHVS, CDR2 FQNEAQ, per germline. The CDR3 spells CASSSQTPTGANQPQHF. The CDR3 bases are TGTGCCAGCAGCTCCCAAACACCCACAGGGGCCAATCAGCCCCAGCATTTT.

Points on this clone: An end of the junction differs from the germline gene, which may be a read error. The chain recombines TRBV7-7 with TRBJ2-3; 7 positions match TRBD1. Germline assignment: CDR1 SSHAT and CDR2 FNYEAQ (reference sequence). The length of the CDR3 is 13 residues. The CDR3 DNA reads as TGTGCTAGCAGCGAACAGGGGTCGGATACGCAGTATTTT. Translation: CASSEQGSDTQYF.

The chain links TRBV7-2 to TRBJ2-1; 9 bases match TRBD2. With 0 bases clipped from V and 9 bases from J, the junction kept 6 bases outside the gene matches. This CDR3 has 15 amino acids. Germline assignment: CDR1 SGHTA and CDR2 FQGNSA. CDR3 in amino acids: CASSLAASGIVEQFF. The CDR3 DNA is TGTGCCAGCAGCTTAGCGGCTAGCGGGATAGTTGAGCAGTTCTTC.

In this sample, this clone turned up once. This sequence joins TRBV10-3 and TRBJ1-2; the D is unclear. The V end was cut by 3 bases, the J end by 5 bases, with 10 bases between. The CDR3 is 13 residues long. Germline values: CDR1 ENHRY, CDR2 SYGVKD. CDR3: CAISDLDGYGYTF. DNA of the CDR3: TGTGCCATCAGTGACCTTGACGGGTATGGCTACACCTTC.

The V call is TRBV27, the J call TRBJ2-7; D ambiguous. V was shortened by 2 bases and J by 0 bases, with 8 bases between the two germline ends. The germline CDR1 and CDR2 sequences are MNHEY and SMNVEV (reference sequence). The CDR3 totals 14 residues. The CDR3 loop reads CASSLRPSSYEQYF. As DNA, the CDR3 is TGTGCCAGCAGTTTACGGCCGAGCTCCTACGAGCAGTACTTC.

CDR3 bases: TGTGCCAGCAGTTCCGGGACACCGAACACTGAAGCTTTCTTT. This sequence encodes CASSSGTPNTEAFF. The J gene is TRBJ1-1, the V gene TRBV5-8; TRBD1 is a possible D gene (6 bases). The CDR3 covers 14 residues. V shed 5 bases and J shed 1 base, with 12 bases lying between them. The germline CDR1 and CDR2 sequences are SGHTS and YDEGEE.

In DNA form, the CDR3 reads TGCGCCAGCAGCCATCCGGACGGGCGCATTTACAATGAGCAGTTCTTC. It is translated as CASSHPDGRIYNEQFF. This chain connects TRBV4-3 to TRBJ2-1, with unresolved D. This CDR3 comprises 16 residues. Germline V CDR1 and CDR2: LGHNA, YSLEER. With 3 bases removed from V and 4 bases from J, the gap between germline ends came to 16 bases.